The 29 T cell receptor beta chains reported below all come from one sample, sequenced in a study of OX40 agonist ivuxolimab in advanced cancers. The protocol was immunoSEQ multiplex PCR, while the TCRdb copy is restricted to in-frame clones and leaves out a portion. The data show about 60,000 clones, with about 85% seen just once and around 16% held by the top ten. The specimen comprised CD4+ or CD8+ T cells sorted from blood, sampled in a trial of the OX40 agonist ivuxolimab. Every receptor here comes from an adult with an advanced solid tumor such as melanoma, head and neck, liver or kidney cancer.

The CDR3 protein is CSPIRLDTQYF. The DNA of the CDR3 is TGCAGCCCCATTCGGCTCGATACGCAGTATTTT. The chain is built from TRBV29-1 and TRBJ2-3; D is undetermined. The CDR3 has 11 amino acids. V lost 8 bases to trimming and J lost 6 bases, with 12 bases between them. The germline gives CDR1 SQVTM, CDR2 ANQGSEA.

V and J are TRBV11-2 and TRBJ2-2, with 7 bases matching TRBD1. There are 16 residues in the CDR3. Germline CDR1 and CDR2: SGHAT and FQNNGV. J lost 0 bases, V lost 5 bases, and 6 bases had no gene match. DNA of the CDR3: TGTGCCAGCAGCCCTAGGGGACAGACGAACACCGGGGAGCTGTTTTTT. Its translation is CASSPRGQTNTGELFF.

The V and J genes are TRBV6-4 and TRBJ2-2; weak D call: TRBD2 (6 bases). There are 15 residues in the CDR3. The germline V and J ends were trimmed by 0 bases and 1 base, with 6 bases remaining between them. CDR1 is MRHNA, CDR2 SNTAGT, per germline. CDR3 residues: CASSDSSGNTGELFF. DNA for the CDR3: TGTGCCAGCAGTGACTCTAGCGGGAACACCGGGGAGCTGTTTTTT.

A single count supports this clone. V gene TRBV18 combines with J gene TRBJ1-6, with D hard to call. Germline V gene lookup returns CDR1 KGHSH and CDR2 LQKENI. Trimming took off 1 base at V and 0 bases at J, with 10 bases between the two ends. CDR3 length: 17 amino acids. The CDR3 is CASSPRSGDSYNSPLHF. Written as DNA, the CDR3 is TGTGCCAGCTCACCACGGTCCGGAGACTCCTATAATTCACCCCTCCACTTT.

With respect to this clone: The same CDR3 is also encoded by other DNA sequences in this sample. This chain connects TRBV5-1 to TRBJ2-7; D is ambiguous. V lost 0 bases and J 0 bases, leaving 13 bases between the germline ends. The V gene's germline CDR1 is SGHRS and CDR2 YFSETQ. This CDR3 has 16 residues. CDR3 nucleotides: TGCGCCAGCAGCTTGGGCCACCGTGATAGCTCCTACGAGCAGTACTTC. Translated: CASSLGHRDSSYEQYF. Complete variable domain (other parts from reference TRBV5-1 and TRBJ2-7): KAGVTQTPRYLIKTRGQQVTLSCSPISGHRSVSWYQQTPGQGLQFLFEYFSETQRNKGNFPGRFSGRQFSNSRSEMNVSTLELGDSALYLCASSLGHRDSSYEQYFGPGTRLTVT.

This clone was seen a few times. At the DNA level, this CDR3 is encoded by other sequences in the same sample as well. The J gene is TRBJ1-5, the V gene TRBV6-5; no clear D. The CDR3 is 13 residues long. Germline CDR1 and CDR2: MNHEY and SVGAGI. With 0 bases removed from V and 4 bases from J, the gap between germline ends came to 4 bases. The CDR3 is CASSYSLNQPQHF. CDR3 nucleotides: TGTGCCAGCAGTTACTCGTTAAATCAGCCCCAGCATTTT.

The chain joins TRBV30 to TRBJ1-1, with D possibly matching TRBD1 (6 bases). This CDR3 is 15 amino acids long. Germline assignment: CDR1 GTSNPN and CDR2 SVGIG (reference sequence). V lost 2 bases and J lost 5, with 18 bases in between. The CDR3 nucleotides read TGTGCCTGGAGTCCCCCCCCCGGGGGGCGGACTGAAGCTTTCTTT. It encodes CAWSPPPGGRTEAFF.

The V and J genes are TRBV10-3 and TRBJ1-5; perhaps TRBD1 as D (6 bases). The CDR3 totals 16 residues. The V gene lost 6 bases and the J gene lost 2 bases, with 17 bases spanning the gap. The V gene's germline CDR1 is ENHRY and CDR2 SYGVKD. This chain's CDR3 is CAISLGLGGGNQPQHF. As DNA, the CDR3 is TGTGCCATCAGCCTAGGGTTAGGGGGAGGCAATCAGCCCCAGCATTTT.

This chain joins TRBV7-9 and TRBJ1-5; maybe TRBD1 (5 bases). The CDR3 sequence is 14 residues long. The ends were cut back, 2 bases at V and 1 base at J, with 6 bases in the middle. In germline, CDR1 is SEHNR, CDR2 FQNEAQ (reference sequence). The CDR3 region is CASSLQGSNQPQHF. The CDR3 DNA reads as TGTGCCAGCAGCTTACAGGGCAGCAATCAGCCCCAGCATTTT.

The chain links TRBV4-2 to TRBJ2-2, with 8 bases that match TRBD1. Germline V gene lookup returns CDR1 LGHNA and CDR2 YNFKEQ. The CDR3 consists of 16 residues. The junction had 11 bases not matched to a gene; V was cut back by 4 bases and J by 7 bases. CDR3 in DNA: TGTGCCAGCAGCCCTTACAGGGGGAGTATAGGCGGGGAGCTGTTTTTT. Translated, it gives CASSPYRGSIGGELFF.

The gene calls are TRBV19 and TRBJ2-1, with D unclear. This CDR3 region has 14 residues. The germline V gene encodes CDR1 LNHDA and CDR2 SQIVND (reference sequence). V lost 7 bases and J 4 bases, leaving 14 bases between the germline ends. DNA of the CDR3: TGTGCCAGTACCACATCGGGCAGATACAATGAGCAGTTCTTC. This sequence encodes CASTTSGRYNEQFF.

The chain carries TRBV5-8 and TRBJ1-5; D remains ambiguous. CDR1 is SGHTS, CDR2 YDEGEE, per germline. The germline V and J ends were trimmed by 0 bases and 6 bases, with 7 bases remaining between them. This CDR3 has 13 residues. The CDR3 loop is CASSLGVGQPQHF. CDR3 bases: TGTGCCAGCAGCTTGGGGGTGGGTCAGCCCCAGCATTTT.

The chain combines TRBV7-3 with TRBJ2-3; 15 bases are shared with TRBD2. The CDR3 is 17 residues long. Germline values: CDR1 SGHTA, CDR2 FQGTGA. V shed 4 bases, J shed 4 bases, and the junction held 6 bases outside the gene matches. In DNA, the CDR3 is TGTGCCAGCAGCTCAGGACTAGCGGGAGGGCCAGCAGATACGCAGTATTTT. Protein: CASSSGLAGGPADTQYF.

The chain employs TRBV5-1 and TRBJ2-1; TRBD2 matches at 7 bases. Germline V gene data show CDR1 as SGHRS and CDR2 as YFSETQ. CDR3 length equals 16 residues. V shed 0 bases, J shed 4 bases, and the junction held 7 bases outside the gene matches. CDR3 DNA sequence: TGCGCCAGCAGCTTGGGCTGGCTAGCGGAATACAATGAGCAGTTCTTC. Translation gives CASSLGWLAEYNEQFF.

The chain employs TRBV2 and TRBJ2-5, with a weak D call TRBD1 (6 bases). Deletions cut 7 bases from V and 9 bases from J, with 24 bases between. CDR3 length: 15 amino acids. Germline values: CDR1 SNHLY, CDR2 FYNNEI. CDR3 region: CASTGWAGAAVAQYF. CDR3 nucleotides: TGTGCCAGCACTGGGTGGGCAGGGGCTGCGGTTGCCCAGTACTTC.

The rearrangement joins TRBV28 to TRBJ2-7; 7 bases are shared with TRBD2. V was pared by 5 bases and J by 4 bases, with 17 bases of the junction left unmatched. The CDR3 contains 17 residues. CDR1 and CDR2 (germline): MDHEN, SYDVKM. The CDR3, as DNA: TGTGCCAGCAGTCCGCCTTTGAAGGGCGGGAGTAGGTACGAGCAGTACTTC. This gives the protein CASSPPLKGGSRYEQYF.

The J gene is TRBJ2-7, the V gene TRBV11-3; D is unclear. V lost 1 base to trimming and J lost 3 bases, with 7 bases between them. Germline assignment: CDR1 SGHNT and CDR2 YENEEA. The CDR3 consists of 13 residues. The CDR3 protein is CASSLAPSYEQYF. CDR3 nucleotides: TGTGCCAGCAGCTTAGCCCCCAGCTACGAGCAGTACTTC.

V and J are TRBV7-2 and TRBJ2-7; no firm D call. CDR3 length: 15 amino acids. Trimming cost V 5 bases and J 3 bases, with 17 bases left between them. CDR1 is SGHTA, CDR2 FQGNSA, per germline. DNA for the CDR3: TGTGCCAGCAGCCCCCAACCCGGTGCCCGCTACGAGCAGTACTTC. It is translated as CASSPQPGARYEQYF.

The CDR3 reads CASRTSGTYEQYF. CDR3 bases: TGTGCCAGCAGGACTAGCGGAACCTACGAGCAGTACTTC. The rearrangement joins TRBV6-5 to TRBJ2-5, with 9 bases lining up with TRBD2. The DNA end favors TRBJ2-7, so the J call may be wrong. Germline lookup yields CDR1 MNHEY and CDR2 SVGAGI. The CDR3 extends over 13 amino acids.

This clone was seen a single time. The chain's CDR3 is CASSTLRGGAPIREEVTGELFF. In DNA, the CDR3 is TGTGCCAGCAGCACCCTTAGGGGAGGGGCTCCTATTCGGGAGGAGGTCACCGGGGAGCTGTTTTTT. This rearrangement joins TRBV13 to TRBJ2-2, with 7 positions matching TRBD2. V was clipped by 5 bases and J by 4 bases; unmatched bases: 28. Germline lookup yields CDR1 PRHDT and CDR2 FYEKMQ (reference sequence). The CDR3 contains 22 residues.

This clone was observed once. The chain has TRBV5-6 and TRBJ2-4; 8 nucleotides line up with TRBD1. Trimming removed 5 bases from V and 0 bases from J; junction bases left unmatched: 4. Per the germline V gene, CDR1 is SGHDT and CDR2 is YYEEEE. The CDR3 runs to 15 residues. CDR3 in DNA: TGTGCCAGCAGTCGGGACAGGAGAGCCAAAAACATTCAGTACTTC. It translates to CASSRDRRAKNIQYF. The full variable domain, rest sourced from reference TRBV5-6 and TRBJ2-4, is DAGVTQSPTHLIKTRGQQVTLRCSPKSGHDTVSWYQQALGQGPQFIFQYYEEEERQRGNFPDRFSGHQFPNYSSELNVNALLLGDSALYLCASSRDRRAKNIQYFGAGTRLSVL.

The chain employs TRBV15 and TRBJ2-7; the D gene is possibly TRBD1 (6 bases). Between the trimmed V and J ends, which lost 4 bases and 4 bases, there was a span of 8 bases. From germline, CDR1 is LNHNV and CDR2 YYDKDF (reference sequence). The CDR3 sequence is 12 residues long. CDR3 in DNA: TGTGCCACCAGCAAACAGGGTTACGAGCAGTACTTC. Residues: CATSKQGYEQYF.

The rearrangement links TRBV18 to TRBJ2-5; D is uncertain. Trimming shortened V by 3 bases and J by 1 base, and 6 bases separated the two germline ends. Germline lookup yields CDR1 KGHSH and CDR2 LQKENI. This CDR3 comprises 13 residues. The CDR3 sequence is CASSPSTQETQYF. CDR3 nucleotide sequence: TGTGCCAGCTCACCCTCTACCCAAGAGACCCAGTACTTC.

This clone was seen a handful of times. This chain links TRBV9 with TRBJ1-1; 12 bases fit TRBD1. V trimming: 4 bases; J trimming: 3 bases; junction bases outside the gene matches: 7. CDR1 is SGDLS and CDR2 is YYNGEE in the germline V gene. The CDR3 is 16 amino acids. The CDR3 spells CASSTRDRGRDTEAFF. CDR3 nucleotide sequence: TGTGCCAGCAGCACCCGGGACAGGGGGCGGGACACTGAAGCTTTCTTT.

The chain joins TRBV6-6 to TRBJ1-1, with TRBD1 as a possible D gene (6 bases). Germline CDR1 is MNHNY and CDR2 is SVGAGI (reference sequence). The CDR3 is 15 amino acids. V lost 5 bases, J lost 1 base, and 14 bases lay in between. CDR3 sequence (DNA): TGTGCCAGCAGTGCCACAGGGAAGAGGAACACTGAAGCTTTCTTT. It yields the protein CASSATGKRNTEAFF.

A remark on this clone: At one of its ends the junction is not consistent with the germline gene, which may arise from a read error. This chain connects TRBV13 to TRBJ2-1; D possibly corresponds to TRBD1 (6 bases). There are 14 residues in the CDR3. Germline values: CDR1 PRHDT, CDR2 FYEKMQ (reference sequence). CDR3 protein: CASSTRQEGAEQFF. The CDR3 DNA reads TGCGCCAGCAGCACCCGACAGGAAGGGGCTGAGCAGTTCTTC.

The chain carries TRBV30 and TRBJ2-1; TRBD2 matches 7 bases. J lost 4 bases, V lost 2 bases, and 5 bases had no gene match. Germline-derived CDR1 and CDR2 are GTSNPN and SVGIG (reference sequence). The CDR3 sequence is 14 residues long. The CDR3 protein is CAWSRSGPYNEQFF. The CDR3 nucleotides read TGTGCCTGGAGTCGTAGCGGGCCTTACAATGAGCAGTTCTTC.

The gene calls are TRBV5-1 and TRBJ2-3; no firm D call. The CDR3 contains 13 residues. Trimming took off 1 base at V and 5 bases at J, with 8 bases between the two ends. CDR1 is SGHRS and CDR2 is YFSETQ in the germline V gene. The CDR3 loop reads CASSLSAGDTQYF. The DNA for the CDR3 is TGCGCCAGCAGCTTGAGTGCTGGAGATACGCAGTATTTT.

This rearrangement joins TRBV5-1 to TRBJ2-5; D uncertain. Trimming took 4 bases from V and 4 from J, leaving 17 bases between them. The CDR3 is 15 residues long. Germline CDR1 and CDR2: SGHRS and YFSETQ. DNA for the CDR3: TGCGCCAGCAGCCTAACCGGGCCCTTTCCAGAGACCCAGTACTTC. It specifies CASSLTGPFPETQYF.